A single sample gave rise to the 13 T cell receptor beta chains below, sequenced in a study of PD-1 blockade in classical Hodgkin lymphoma. Sequencing used immunoSEQ multiplex PCR; TCRdb keeps in-frame clones, though not all of them. The data hold almost 100,000 clones, with 80% to 95% observed a single time. Brentuximab vedotin exposure varied, and every patient relapsed after autologous stem cell transplantation. The material sequenced was peripheral blood mononuclear cells (PBMCs), taken at baseline. All receptors derive from a human donor with classical Hodgkin lymphoma.

J is TRBJ2-7 and V is TRBV27; 9 bases fit TRBD2. The germline CDR1 and CDR2 sequences are MNHEY and SMNVEV (reference sequence). Losses at the gene ends were 7 bases for V and 5 bases for J; bases not matched to a gene: 12. The CDR3 extends over 15 amino acids. The CDR3 loop reads CASTVAGGPLNEQYF. Here the CDR3 DNA reads TGTGCCAGCACGGTTGCGGGAGGGCCTTTGAACGAGCAGTACTTC.

The V and J genes are TRBV6-1 and TRBJ1-2, with 10 bases lining up with TRBD1. The CDR3 runs 15 residues. V was pared by 6 bases and J by 3 bases, with 7 bases of the junction left unmatched. CDR1 and CDR2 from the germline V gene are MNHNS and SASEGT. The CDR3 region is CASSAQTGGYYGYTF. In nucleotides, the CDR3 is TGTGCCAGCAGCGCCCAGACAGGGGGCTACTATGGCTACACCTTC.

This chain joins TRBV18 and TRBJ1-5; possibly TRBD1 for D (5 bases). The V and J ends lost 3 bases and 9 bases respectively, with 15 bases between them. The germline V gene encodes CDR1 KGHSH and CDR2 LQKENI. The CDR3 loop spans 14 amino acids. CDR3 loop: CASSPRGGERPQHF. Here the CDR3 DNA reads TGTGCCAGCTCACCCAGAGGAGGGGAAAGGCCCCAGCATTTT.

The rearrangement uses TRBV27 and TRBJ1-1; 8 bases agree with TRBD1. V trimming: 3 bases; J trimming: 6 bases; junction bases outside the gene matches: 6. CDR1 is MNHEY, CDR2 SMNVEV, per germline (reference sequence). CDR3 length equals 14 residues. CDR3 coding DNA: TGTGCCAGCAGTTTGACAGGGGACGTATCTGAAGCTTTCTTT. It yields the protein CASSLTGDVSEAFF.

This clone was observed once. The V and J genes are TRBV9 and TRBJ2-7, with D unresolved. Trimming stripped 0 bases from V and 0 bases from J, with 7 bases between. Germline V gene lookup returns CDR1 SGDLS and CDR2 YYNGEE. The CDR3 runs to 14 residues. The CDR3 here is CASSVVGSSYEQYF. The CDR3 DNA reads TGTGCCAGCAGCGTAGTGGGAAGCTCCTACGAGCAGTACTTC.

The chain employs TRBV5-4 and TRBJ2-7; possibly TRBD1 or TRBD2 for D (5 bases each). Trimming stripped 3 bases from V and 4 bases from J, with 8 bases between. The CDR3 runs to 12 residues. CDR1 and CDR2 (germline): SGHNT, YYREEE (reference sequence). CDR3 region: CASSYWGYEQYF. CDR3 nucleotide sequence: TGTGCCAGCAGCTATTGGGGGTACGAGCAGTACTTC.

The V call is TRBV29-1, the J call TRBJ2-4; 8 bases align to TRBD1. The V gene end was trimmed by 5 bases and the J gene end by 3 bases; junction bases not matched to a gene: 12. The CDR3 has 16 residues. Germline lookup yields CDR1 SQVTM and CDR2 ANQGSEA. The DNA of the CDR3 is TGCAGCGTTAATGGGGGACCCACAGGGGGCAAAAACATTCAGTACTTC. Translating gives CSVNGGPTGGKNIQYF.

The table lists this clone with a count of one. The chain has TRBV30 and TRBJ2-7; no clear D gene. The CDR3 runs to 13 residues. Germline values: CDR1 GTSNPN, CDR2 SVGIG (reference sequence). V shed 1 base and J shed 3 bases, with 10 bases lying between them. The CDR3 bases are TGTGCCTGGAGTGAAGGAACACACTACGAGCAGTACTTC. Amino acid sequence: CAWSEGTHYEQYF.

The chain has TRBV30 and TRBJ1-6; D is uncertain. V was clipped by 2 bases and J by 7 bases, with 6 bases between them. Germline values: CDR1 GTSNPN, CDR2 SVGIG (reference sequence). This CDR3 contains 12 residues. CDR3 coding DNA: TGTGCCTGGAGTCGGGGAAATTCACCCCTCCACTTT. Its translation is CAWSRGNSPLHF.

The J gene is TRBJ2-7, the V gene TRBV4-1, with 10 bases lining up with TRBD2. Germline trimming cut 4 bases from V and 5 bases from J; bases unmatched to any gene: 11. The CDR3 loop spans 16 amino acids. Germline V gene sequence: CDR1 MGHRA, CDR2 YSYEKL. The DNA of the CDR3 is TGCGCCAGCAGCCGAGGGCTGCTAGCGGGAGCCGACGAGCAGTACTTC. Translated: CASSRGLLAGADEQYF.

The J gene is TRBJ1-1, the V gene TRBV28, with 7 bases lining up with TRBD1. Germline V CDR1 and CDR2: MDHEN, SYDVKM. There are 16 residues in the CDR3. Trimming took 2 bases from V and 1 from J; bases not matched to a gene: 7. CDR3 sequence: CASSLTLDRRNTEAFF. The CDR3 DNA follows: TGTGCCAGCAGTTTAACCCTGGACAGGCGGAACACTGAAGCTTTCTTT. The complete variable domain, with remaining parts taken from reference TRBV28 and TRBJ1-1, reads DVKVTQSSRYLVKRTGEKVFLECVQDMDHENMFWYRQDPGLGLRLIYFSYDVKMKEKGDIPEGYSVSREKKERFSLILESASTNQTSMYLCASSLTLDRRNTEAFFGQGTRLTVV.

The chain employs TRBV5-1 and TRBJ2-6; TRBD2 aligns across 15 bases. V was clipped by 2 bases and J by 2 bases; unmatched bases: 5. The germline CDR1 and CDR2 sequences are SGHRS and YFSETQ. CDR3 length: 19 residues. CDR3 amino acids: CASSFGLAGGPAGANVLTF. The CDR3 nucleotides are TGCGCCAGCAGCTTTGGACTAGCGGGAGGGCCGGCTGGGGCCAACGTCCTGACTTTC.

The rearrangement links TRBV2 to TRBJ2-1, with D uncertain. Germline values: CDR1 SNHLY, CDR2 FYNNEI. V lost 1 base to trimming and J lost 5 bases, with 6 bases between them. The CDR3 has 13 amino acids. As DNA, the CDR3 is TGTGCCAGCAGTGAAGAGAGACACAATGAGCAGTTCTTC. It yields the protein CASSEERHNEQFF. The full variable domain, rest sourced from reference TRBV2 and TRBJ2-1, is EPEVTQTPSHQVTQMGQEVILRCVPISNHLYFYWYRQILGQKVEFLVSFYNNEISEKSEIFDDQFSVERPDGSNFTLKIRSTKLEDSAMYFCASSEERHNEQFFGPGTRLTVL.